These T cell receptor beta chains were read from a single sample in a study of T-cell memory formation after mild COVID-19. Using its own MiXCR run on the 5' RACE reads, TCRdb lists one record per CDR3 protein. The profile shows around 45,000 distinct CDR3 sequences, approximately 9.6% of them singletons. The sequenced material came from PBMCs or a T cell subset sorted from them (not recorded which). These receptors originate from an adult woman who had mild COVID-19 (a few samples of this study predate the infection). Cell type and time point are not known. Both conserved end residues are part of each CDR3. A D gene is named only where the DNA matches it firmly. Clone size is given for some rows only: seen once, a few or many times, or a class if the clone is expanded.

J gene,D gene,clone size,V gene,CDR3 protein,CDR3 DNA
TRBJ1-2,.,.,TRBV5-1,CASSLGAGRLIYGYTF,TGCGCCAGCAGCTTGGGGGCTGGGCGCCTGATCTATGGCTACACCTTC
TRBJ2-3,.,.,TRBV20-1,CRVEWGGIPSTDTQYF,TGCAGGGTAGAATGGGGCGGGATTCCTAGCACAGATACGCAGTATTTT
TRBJ1-6,TRBD1,.,TRBV18,CASSRGQGAVNSPLHF,TGTGCCAGCTCACGAGGACAGGGGGCCGTTAATTCACCCCTCCACTTT
TRBJ1-5,TRBD1,few,TRBV6-5,CASRFLRDSNIQPQHF,TGTGCCAGCAGATTCCTCCGGGACAGTAATATACAGCCCCAGCATTTT
TRBJ2-5,.,many,TRBV4-2,CASSQEAGQETQYF,TGTGCCAGCAGCCAAGAGGCAGGCCAAGAGACCCAGTACTTC
TRBJ2-2,.,.,TRBV24-1,CATSHWDNTGELFF,TGTGCCACCAGTCACTGGGACAACACCGGGGAGCTGTTTTTT
TRBJ2-1,TRBD1,.,TRBV7-3,CASSFLRDRGRAPLYNEQFF,TGTGCCAGCAGCTTTCTCCGGGACAGGGGCAGAGCTCCCCTATACAATGAGCAGTTCTTC
TRBJ1-2,.,.,TRBV6-4,CASSAGLSNYGYTF,TGTGCCAGCAGTGCAGGGCTATCTAACTATGGCTACACCTTC
TRBJ1-3,.,.,TRBV7-9,CASSLALGGNTIYF,TGTGCCAGCAGCTTAGCTCTCGGTGGAAACACCATATATTTT
TRBJ1-2,.,.,TRBV20-1,CSARDVGQANYGYTF,TGCAGTGCTAGAGATGTGGGGCAGGCGAACTATGGCTACACCTTC
TRBJ2-3,TRBD2,.,TRBV5-5,CASSLPSGGTDTQYF,TGTGCCAGCAGCTTGCCTAGCGGCGGCACAGATACGCAGTATTTT
TRBJ2-3,.,once,TRBV11-3,CASSLGTDTDTQYF,TGTGCCAGCAGCTTAGGGACGGACACAGATACGCAGTATTTT
TRBJ2-1,.,.,TRBV6-1,CATFAGWSYNEQFF,TGTGCCACCTTTGCCGGTTGGTCCTACAATGAGCAGTTCTTC
TRBJ2-7,.,many,TRBV10-3,CAISGGGGQNYEQYF,TGTGCCATCAGTGGTGGAGGGGGACAGAACTACGAGCAGTACTTC
TRBJ2-7,.,few,TRBV30,CAWSALRGGNRYEQYF,TGTGCCTGGAGTGCACTGAGGGGCGGGAATCGGTACGAGCAGTACTTC
TRBJ2-3,TRBD2,.,TRBV5-1,CASSSSGPRDTQYF,TGCGCCAGCAGTTCTAGCGGGCCCCGGGATACGCAGTATTTT
TRBJ2-3,.,few,TRBV9,CASSDSGDTQYF,TGTGCCAGCAGCGACTCAGGGGATACGCAGTATTTT
TRBJ2-1,TRBD1,.,TRBV24-1,CATSDPTGSSYNEQFF,TGTGCCACCAGTGACCCGACAGGGAGCTCCTACAATGAGCAGTTCTTC
TRBJ2-2,.,.,TRBV2,CASRGAEINTGERFF,TGTGCCTCCAGGGGGGCAGAGATTAACACCGGGGAGCGTTTTTTT
TRBJ2-3,.,few,TRBV6-5,CASKASGDTQYF,TGTGCCAGCAAGGCTAGTGGGGATACGCAGTATTTT
TRBJ1-2,.,few,TRBV12-3/TRBV12-4,CASSPNPAHVYGYTF,TGTGCCAGCAGCCCAAACCCAGCGCATGTCTATGGCTACACCTTC
TRBJ1-2,.,.,TRBV12-3/TRBV12-4,CASSLASTAPGGYTF,TGTGCCAGCAGTTTAGCCTCCACAGCTCCTGGGGGCTACACCTTC
TRBJ2-5,.,many,TRBV7-9,CASSPKTRLQETQYF,TGTGCCAGCAGCCCCAAGACTAGGCTACAAGAGACCCAGTACTTC
TRBJ1-6,.,few,TRBV10-3,CAISGGPNAPLHF,TGTGCCATCTCCGGGGGTCCTAATGCACCCCTCCACTTT
TRBJ1-5,.,few,TRBV7-2,CASSLDGQSNQPQHF,TGTGCCAGCAGCTTAGATGGACAGAGCAATCAGCCCCAGCATTTT
TRBJ2-5,.,.,TRBV5-5,CASSLVLATETQYF,TGTGCCAGCAGCTTGGTCCTAGCCACGGAGACCCAGTACTTC
TRBJ2-2,.,.,TRBV2,CASSPVRLANTGELFF,TGTGCCAGCAGCCCTGTCCGGCTGGCGAACACCGGGGAGCTGTTTTTT
TRBJ2-1,.,few,TRBV12-3/TRBV12-4,CASSFSGNRGNEQFF,TGTGCCAGCAGTTTTTCGGGAAATCGTGGCAATGAGCAGTTCTTC
TRBJ2-1,.,few,TRBV20-1,CSAAGDFLSYNEQFF,TGCAGTGCCGCCGGGGACTTCCTCTCCTACAATGAGCAGTTCTTC
TRBJ1-5,TRBD1,.,TRBV24-1,CATSEGQGYQPQHF,TGTGCCACCAGTGAGGGACAGGGTTATCAGCCCCAGCATTTT
TRBJ2-3,TRBD2,many,TRBV6-5,CASSYSREGLSTQYF,TGTGCCAGCAGTTATAGTCGGGAGGGCCTTTCTACGCAGTATTTT
TRBJ2-2,TRBD2,many,TRBV4-3,CASSQGLDRGGELFF,TGCGCCAGCAGCCAGGGACTAGATCGGGGCGGGGAGCTGTTTTTT
TRBJ2-7,.,many,TRBV7-2,CASSLAHSSYEQYF,TGTGCCAGCAGCTTAGCGCATAGCTCCTACGAGCAGTACTTC
TRBJ2-7,TRBD2,many,TRBV25-1,CASSESLGLADALEQYF,TGTGCCAGCAGTGAATCTCTCGGACTAGCGGATGCCCTCGAGCAGTACTTC
TRBJ1-2,.,few,TRBV20-1,CSAHDTRLQDAPSGYTF,TGCAGTGCACACGACACCCGTCTACAGGACGCCCCTAGTGGCTACACCTTC
TRBJ2-1,TRBD2,few,TRBV10-3,CAISESMGSGANEQFF,TGTGCCATCAGTGAGTCGATGGGTAGCGGGGCCAATGAGCAGTTCTTC
TRBJ1-1,.,few,TRBV6-5,CASSYEGLNTEAFF,TGTGCCAGCAGTTACGAAGGGCTAAACACTGAAGCTTTCTTT
TRBJ2-2,.,many,TRBV6-5,CASSYRASDGELFF,TGTGCCAGCAGTTATCGGGCTAGCGATGGGGAGCTGTTTTTT
TRBJ2-1,TRBD1,many,TRBV19,CASSTRQGSYNEQFF,TGTGCCAGTAGTACCAGACAGGGATCCTACAATGAGCAGTTCTTC
TRBJ1-2,.,few,TRBV12-3/TRBV12-4,CASSYRPNYGYTF,TGTGCCAGCAGTTATCGACCTAACTATGGCTACACCTTC
TRBJ2-2,.,many,TRBV5-1,CASSLTGIGPTGELFF,TGCGCCAGCAGCCTAACCGGGATCGGCCCCACCGGGGAGCTGTTTTTT
TRBJ2-5,.,.,TRBV7-2,CASSLVREETQYF,TGTGCCAGCAGCTTAGTCAGGGAAGAGACCCAGTACTTC
TRBJ1-2,.,few,TRBV3-1,CASSQSHGYTF,TGTGCCAGCAGCCAGTCGCATGGCTACACCTTC
TRBJ2-7,TRBD1,many,TRBV12-3/TRBV12-4,CASSPRTSDRGHEQYF,TGTGCCAGCAGTCCGCGCACATCGGACAGGGGGCACGAGCAGTACTTC
TRBJ2-1,.,.,TRBV5-1,CASSAGAVNEQFF,TGCGCCAGCAGTGCGGGGGCAGTAAATGAGCAGTTCTTC
TRBJ2-1,TRBD1,.,TRBV7-9,CASRPGTGGNNEQFF,TGTGCCAGCAGGCCCGGGACAGGGGGAAACAATGAGCAGTTCTTC